This record looks at one TCR beta chain sequence and its context. This sequence may be a read error, since a much larger clone differs from it by one base. This CDR3 region has 18 residues. Deletions cut 2 bases from V and 0 bases from J, with 19 bases between. Amplified TCR beta CDR3 regions derived from RNA transcripts. Primed by the HTBI set, a first-round RT-PCR was run on the TCR CDR3. TCRdb re-analysed the multiplex PCR reads in MiXCR, keeping a single row per CDR3 protein. The sample lists about 700,000 distinct CDR3 sequences, around 15% occurring once. This sample was included in a study of T cells in Graves' hyperthyroidism and ophthalmopathy.

The V gene is TRBV12-3 or TRBV12-4, the J gene TRBJ1-1; tentatively, D is TRBD1 (6 bases). The material sequenced was blood. This clonotype was sampled from a woman between 18 and 29 years old with Graves' hyperthyroidism. The CDR3 nucleotides read TGTGCCAGCAGTTTATCGATGGGGGCTTGGGTTATGAACACTGAAGCTTTCTTT. This gives the protein CASSLSMGAWVMNTEAFF.